The 21 T cell receptor beta chains listed next were all sequenced from one sample in a study of CD8+CD57+ T cells in acquired aplastic anemia. The study profiled TCR beta VDJ and CDR3 using genomic DNA as template. TCRdb itself ran the reads through MiXCR, one entry per CDR3 protein. Altogether more than 250,000 distinct CDR3 sequences are present, approximately 56% being singletons, with the ten largest covering roughly 8%. The sequenced sample was sorted CD4+, CD8+, or CD8+CD57+ T cells (not recorded which) from PBMCs. Receptor source: a human donor with severe aplastic anemia or a healthy control (not recorded which).

The sample holds a few counts of this clonotype. The chain recombines TRBV7-6 with TRBJ2-7; TRBD1 aligns across 7 bases. The CDR3 sequence is 16 residues long. Per germline, CDR1 SGHVS and CDR2 FNYEAQ. V gave up 2 bases and J gave up 5 bases; unmatched junction bases: 12. The CDR3 is CASSLPPGGMLHEQYF. CDR3 nucleotides: TGTGCCAGCAGCTTACCTCCAGGGGGAATGCTACACGAGCAGTACTTC.

This clonotype was observed a handful of times. The chain combines TRBV7-9 with TRBJ2-7; D gene unclear. Germline V gene lookup returns CDR1 SEHNR and CDR2 FQNEAQ (reference sequence). The CDR3 is 12 residues long. Trimming shortened V by 3 bases and J by 6 bases, and 9 bases separated the two germline ends. CDR3 in amino acids: CASSLDPGEQYF. The CDR3 region has the DNA TGTGCCAGCAGCTTGGACCCGGGCGAGCAGTACTTC.

This clonotype has a count of ten or more. The chain recombines TRBV5-8 with TRBJ1-2, with D hard to call. CDR1 is SGHTS and CDR2 is YDEGEE in the germline V gene. The CDR3 extends over 15 amino acids. Trimming took 0 bases from V and 1 from J, leaving 10 bases between them. This CDR3 reads CASSLAGGNNYGYTF. The CDR3 DNA sequence: TGTGCCAGCAGCTTGGCGGGCGGTAATAACTATGGCTACACCTTC.

V usage is TRBV7-9 and J usage is TRBJ2-7, with TRBD2 identical over 9 bases. The CDR3 is 14 amino acids. Unmatched junction bases numbered 5, after V lost 5 bases and J lost 3 bases. Germline V gene lookup returns CDR1 SEHNR and CDR2 FQNEAQ (reference sequence). This CDR3 is CASSPASGNYEQYF. The CDR3 region has the DNA TGTGCCAGCAGCCCCGCTAGCGGGAACTACGAGCAGTACTTC.

This clonotype was seen many times. The chain uses TRBV7-3 and TRBJ1-1; D call uncertain. The germline gives CDR1 SGHTA, CDR2 FQGTGA. The CDR3 consists of 12 residues. V was cut by 2 bases and J by 11 bases, with 12 bases left in between. The CDR3 nucleotides are TGTGCCAGCAGCTTAGGGATCGGGGAGGCTTTCTTT. This sequence encodes CASSLGIGEAFF.

The chain employs TRBV20-1 and TRBJ2-7; maybe TRBD1 (5 bases). Trimming removed 2 bases at V and 3 bases at J, with 17 bases between. The CDR3 has 15 residues. Germline lookup yields CDR1 DFQATT and CDR2 SNEGSKA (reference sequence). In nucleotides, the CDR3 is TGCAGTGCTAGACCCCTTGCAGGGTCCATCTACGAGCAGTACTTC. Translation gives CSARPLAGSIYEQYF.

The gene calls are TRBV24-1 and TRBJ2-2; the match to TRBD2 covers 8 bases. With V trimmed by 1 base and J by 4 bases, 7 bases remained unmatched. The CDR3 runs to 17 residues. CDR1 and CDR2 (germline): KGHDR, SFDVKD. Written as DNA, the CDR3 is TGTGCCACCAGTGATTTTGCATTAGCGGGAAGCACCGGGGAGCTGTTTTTT. It specifies CATSDFALAGSTGELFF.

The rearrangement joins TRBV19 to TRBJ2-5, with TRBD1 matching 8 bases. This CDR3 contains 16 residues. Germline V lookup: CDR1 LNHDA, CDR2 SQIVND (reference sequence). V shed 3 bases and J 2 bases; nucleotides not matched to a gene: 8. CDR3 amino acids: CASSMVTGTGQETQYF. In DNA, the CDR3 is TGTGCCAGTAGTATGGTTACCGGGACAGGACAAGAGACCCAGTACTTC.

CDR3 sequence (DNA): TGTGCCAGTAGTACAGCCGCCAGGGGGACCCAGTACTTC. Protein: CASSTAARGTQYF. The V and J genes are TRBV19 and TRBJ2-5; D is perhaps TRBD1 (6 bases). This CDR3 comprises 13 residues. Trimming removed 4 bases from V and 7 bases from J, with 13 bases in between. Germline-derived CDR1 and CDR2 are LNHDA and SQIVND (reference sequence).

There are many counts of this clonotype. The rearrangement uses TRBV7-9 and TRBJ1-2; D unclear. The germline CDR1 and CDR2 sequences are SEHNR and FQNEAQ (reference sequence). Trimming shortened V by 1 base and J by 0 bases, and 12 bases separated the two germline ends. This CDR3 is 16 amino acids long. In nucleotides, the CDR3 is TGTGCCAGCAGCTTAGTTGCCGGGCTACCTAACTATGGCTACACCTTC. This encodes CASSLVAGLPNYGYTF.

The J gene is TRBJ2-3, the V gene TRBV7-3; D gene ambiguous. V was trimmed by 6 bases and J by 4 bases, leaving 11 bases between them. The CDR3 runs 13 residues. CDR1 and CDR2 (germline): SGHTA, FQGTGA. The CDR3 loop is CASRPPGADTQYF. In nucleotides, the CDR3 is TGTGCCAGCAGACCACCTGGGGCAGATACGCAGTATTTT.

This clonotype was found many times. The rearrangement uses TRBV6-5 and TRBJ1-1; D not resolved. CDR3 length equals 14 residues. The V end lost 6 bases, the J end lost 0 bases, and 11 bases lay between the germline ends. Germline V gene lookup returns CDR1 MNHEY and CDR2 SVGAGI. The CDR3 DNA reads TGTGCCAGCAGCCCCGTCGGAGTGAACACTGAAGCTTTCTTT. It codes for CASSPVGVNTEAFF.

This clonotype was seen just once. The rearrangement uses TRBV19 and TRBJ2-2; 12 bases align to TRBD2. The length of the CDR3 is 17 residues. Germline-derived CDR1 and CDR2 are LNHDA and SQIVND (reference sequence). Trimming cost V 1 base and J 4 bases; bases outside gene matches: 4. CDR3 nucleotide sequence: TGTGCCAGTAGTATAGCTAGCGGGGGGGCAAGCACCGGGGAGCTGTTTTTT. Translation gives CASSIASGGASTGELFF.

Worth noting for this clonotype: A read error is likely, as this CDR3 ends without the conserved phenylalanine or tryptophan. The DNA is left out, because the CDR3 cannot be placed on it with certainty; the CDR3 is given as TCRdb lists it. V gene TRBV7-3 combines with J gene TRBJ2-5; the D call of TRBD1 is as the table states it, not checked on the DNA. The CDR3 region is 14 residues in length, termini included. Germline CDR1 SGHTA, CDR2 FQGTGA. The CDR3 here is CASSLWNPTGTLNT.

The chain couples TRBV20-1 to TRBJ2-7, with TRBD2 as a possible D gene (6 bases). The CDR3 has 13 amino acids. V gave up 2 bases and J gave up 5 bases, with 13 bases separating them. CDR1 and CDR2 (germline): DFQATT, SNEGSKA (reference sequence). The CDR3 loop is CSARPGRFHEQYF. CDR3 DNA: TGCAGTGCTAGACCTGGGAGGTTCCACGAGCAGTACTTC.

Comment on this clonotype: It may be a read error: a sequence one base away is much more abundant. CDR3 coding DNA: TGTGCCAGCAGTGGACTACGGACAGGGAGCTACGGCGGGGAGCTGTCTTTT. This codes for CASSGLRTGSYGGELSF. J is TRBJ2-2 and V is TRBV7-9, with 8 bases aligning to TRBD1. The CDR3 contains 17 residues. Germline V gene lookup returns CDR1 SEHNR and CDR2 FQNEAQ (reference sequence).

This clonotype appeared a few times. CDR3 region: CASSYETATYEQYF. CDR3 coding DNA: TGTGCCAGCAGCTACGAAACCGCCACCTACGAGCAGTACTTC. V gene TRBV7-9 combines with J gene TRBJ2-7; D is unclear. The V end was cut by 4 bases, the J end by 2 bases, with 12 bases between. The CDR3 is 14 amino acids. Germline-derived CDR1 and CDR2 are SEHNR and FQNEAQ (reference sequence).

This rearrangement joins TRBV3-1 to TRBJ2-3; 13 positions agree with TRBD2. CDR3 length: 18 residues. CDR1 and CDR2 from the germline V gene are LGHDT and YNNKEL (reference sequence). Losses at the gene ends were 1 base for V and 0 bases for J; bases not matched to a gene: 4. Here the CDR3 DNA reads TGTGCCAGCAGCCAAGGGACTAGCGGGGGTTCTAGCACAGATACGCAGTATTTT. It codes for CASSQGTSGGSSTDTQYF.

The chain links TRBV15 to TRBJ1-5, with 8 nucleotides matching TRBD1. This CDR3 spans 20 amino acids. The V segment lost 1 base and the J segment 3 bases; nucleotides outside the gene matches: 17. Germline V gene lookup returns CDR1 LNHNV and CDR2 YYDKDF (reference sequence). CDR3 residues: CATSRVMSGQANHPNQPQHF. CDR3 sequence (DNA): TGTGCCACCAGCAGAGTGATGTCGGGACAGGCGAATCACCCCAATCAGCCCCAGCATTTT.

The chain employs TRBV9 and TRBJ1-3; D is undetermined. Germline V gene sequence: CDR1 SGDLS, CDR2 YYNGEE. Trimming took off 4 bases at V and 0 bases at J, with 14 bases between the two ends. The CDR3 has 16 amino acids. CDR3 nucleotides: TGTGCCAGCAGCTCCCAACCCTCAAGCTCTGGAAACACCATATATTTT. Amino acid sequence: CASSSQPSSSGNTIYF. The full variable domain, its missing parts supplied by reference TRBV9 and TRBJ1-3, is DSGVTQTPKHLITATGQRVTLRCSPRSGDLSVYWYQQSLDQGLQFLIQYYNGEERAKGNILERFSAQQFPDLHSELNLSSLELGDSALYFCASSSQPSSSGNTIYFGEGSWLTVV.

This chain uses TRBV9 with TRBJ2-7; D is perhaps TRBD2 (6 bases). V dropped 3 bases and J dropped 6 bases, with 10 bases sitting between them. Germline values: CDR1 SGDLS, CDR2 YYNGEE. The CDR3 contains 12 residues. The CDR3 here is CASSGGTGEQYF. Written as DNA, the CDR3 is TGTGCCAGCAGCGGGGGGACTGGCGAGCAGTACTTC.